This T cell receptor (beta chain) was sequenced in a study of blood T cells in healthy people across ages. The overall study: About one barcoded TCR beta cDNA was captured per two T cells. Study findings and constraints: In older individuals, TCR beta diversity per million T cells was lower, falling roughly linearly with age.

Each individual donor underwent a draw of ten milliliters of peripheral blood. CDR3 length: 13 amino acids. CDR1 and CDR2 from the germline V gene are DFQATT and SNEGSKA (reference sequence). A word on this clonotype: The antigen is undetermined.

It was with a sample-barcoded 5' primer and a J-beta primer mix that a second PCR of roughly 7 to 12 cycles was run. MiXCR was run by TCRdb on the 5' RACE reads, yielding one entry per CDR3 protein. Of around 870,000 distinct CDR3 sequences listed, about 30% are singletons. The material sequenced was blood. The receptor's source is a woman aged 80 or over in good health. The rearrangement links TRBV20-1 to TRBJ2-7, with 8 bases fitting TRBD1. The J call may be incorrect, as the DNA end agrees better with TRBJ2-5. The CDR3 DNA reads as TGCAGTGCTAACAGGGGGATCCAAGAGACCCAGTACTTC. Translating it yields CSANRGIQETQYF.